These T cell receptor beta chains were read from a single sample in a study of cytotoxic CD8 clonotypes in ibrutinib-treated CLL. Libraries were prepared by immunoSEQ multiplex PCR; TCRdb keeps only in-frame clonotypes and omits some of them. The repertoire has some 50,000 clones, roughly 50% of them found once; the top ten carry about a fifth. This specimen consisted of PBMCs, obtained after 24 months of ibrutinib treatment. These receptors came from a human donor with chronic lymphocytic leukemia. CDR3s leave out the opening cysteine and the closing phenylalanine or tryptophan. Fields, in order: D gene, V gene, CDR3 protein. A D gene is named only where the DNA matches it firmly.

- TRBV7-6 ASSSTNTGELF
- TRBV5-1 ASSKSGTGGGFTGELF
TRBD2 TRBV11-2 ASSLEGRTSGDPSTDTQY
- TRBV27 ASSLFDRIHDTQY
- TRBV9 ASSAHRVPEAF
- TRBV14 ASSQDLSPGYSYEQY
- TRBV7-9 ASSFSVHQPQH
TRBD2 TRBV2 ASSERLGGRI
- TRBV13 ASSQISGSYEQY
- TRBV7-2 ASSREDTQY
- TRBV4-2 ASSQDQAQLNYGYT
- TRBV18 ASSQGGNTEAF
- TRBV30 AWGYPEGSLG
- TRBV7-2 ASSPLQGRTLEQY
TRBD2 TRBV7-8 ASSVAGDSLEQY
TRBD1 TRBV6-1 ASGTGSIMTQH
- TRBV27 ASSLQKGPRGSAF
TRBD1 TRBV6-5 ASSTGQAHYT
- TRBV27 ASSLSRATNEKLF
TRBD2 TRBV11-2 ASSSAGLGYNEQF
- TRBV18 ASSPRFEGRNEQF
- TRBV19 ASSTTGPSTDTQY
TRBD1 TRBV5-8 ASSPSYRGNQPQH
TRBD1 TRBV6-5 ASSFYQGAGKSPLH
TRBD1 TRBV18 ASSQIERQGRLGEQY
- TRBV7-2 ASSLGDSGIQY
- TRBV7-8 ASSFDPTYNEQF
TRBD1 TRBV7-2 ASSQPGQGAKGYT
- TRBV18 ASTRARGQPQH
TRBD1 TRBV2 ASSPGGQRISGYT
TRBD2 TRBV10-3 ATRGGGEQY
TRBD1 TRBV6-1 ASSALRGGPSYNEQF
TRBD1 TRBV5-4 ASSLTGVLANYGYT
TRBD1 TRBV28 ASRTGEYTEAF
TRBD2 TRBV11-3 ASSLAGGTGGDTQY
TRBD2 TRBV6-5 ASSGEGLANDEQF
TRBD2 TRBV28 ASSLNLAGHSYEQY
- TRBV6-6 ASSLRVPDTQY
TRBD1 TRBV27 ASSFTWDSSYEQY
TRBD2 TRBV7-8 ASSSVGLAGKNEQF
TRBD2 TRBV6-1 ASSKWGGYNEQF
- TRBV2 ASSEGVGAYYGYT
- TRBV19 ASSKVKGRGYGYT
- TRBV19 ASKRVPTGLSTDTQY
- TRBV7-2 ASSLDPDTQY
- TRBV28 ASSLVGGVVGNTIY
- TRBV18 ASSPLDGNTIY
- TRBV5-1 ASSLAGSLNLANYGYT
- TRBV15 ATRGPYYGYT
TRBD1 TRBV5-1 ASSLVGGTELQNTEAF
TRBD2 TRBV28 ASSPAIAGVGGEQY
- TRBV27 ASSLSGAVRQPWD
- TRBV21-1 ATKRGSAHSVTQY
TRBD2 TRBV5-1 ASSLSAGDSYEQY
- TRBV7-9 ASSLGFSNSYEQY
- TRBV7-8 ASSFLPGAEAF
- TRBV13 ASSFGIPPQY
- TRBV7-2 ASSLSEVNLRAS
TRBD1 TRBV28 ASSRQGRYEQY
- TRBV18 ASSPRPSQGLRSPLH